This T cell receptor beta chain emerged from a study of CXCR3-negative and CXCR3-positive naive CD8 T cells. TRB cDNA libraries were made by UMI-labeled 5' RACE. TCRdb reprocessed the 5' RACE reads and stores each CDR3 protein as one record, lacking DNA. The sample table includes just under 45,000 distinct CDR3 sequences. The CDR3 is 15 residues long. Germline CDR1 SGHTA, CDR2 FQGNSA. Notes on this clonotype: Antigen specificity is unknown.

Study findings and constraints: Sequencing showed both naive subsets with comparably high diversity, and memory CD8+ cells much lower. From TRB CDR3 properties, TCR strength was inferred; surface CD5 did not differ between naive subsets.

The chain is built from TRBV7-2 and TRBJ2-1; the TRBD1 assignment by TCRdb is unverifiable without DNA. The sequenced sample consisted of memory CD8+ T cells from blood. This clonotype was sampled from a human donor in good health. Some clones in this sample may be carry-over from other donors' samples. The CDR3 reads CASSLGVSGYNEQFF.